This T cell receptor (beta chain) came from a study of shared clonotypes between healthy human individuals. The CDR3 consists of 12 residues. Trimming left V 2 bases short and J 3 bases short, with 5 bases between. Germline V gene data show CDR1 as MGHRA and CDR2 as YSYEKL. Data came from immunoSEQ multiplex PCR; TCRdb stores just in-frame clones and leaves some out. The table shows approximately 1,500,000 clones, with approximately 98% occurring only once. Study-wide findings and caveats: Generation probabilities were higher for clonotypes shared across all four sorted-subset donors than for unshared ones.

Every contributor of samples was a Caucasian grown-up residing in Nashville, Tennessee. On this clone itself: The target antigen is unknown.

The genes are TRBV4-1 and TRBJ2-7; no reliable D call. Input material: naive CD4+ T cells sorted from blood. Sample subset: CD45RA+ positively selected. This clonotype was sampled from a man aged 25-40 years in good health. The CDR3 sequence is CASSQPDYEQYF. CDR3 coding DNA: TGCGCCAGCAGCCAACCCGACTACGAGCAGTACTTC.